This T cell receptor (beta chain) was recovered during a study of T cell responses to AZD1222 COVID-19 vaccine. General study results and limits: Unmutated regions of variants are reportedly targeted by nearly half of spike-specific TCRs.

Libraries were prepared by immunoSEQ multiplex PCR; TCRdb keeps only in-frame clonotypes and omits some of them. The sample shows over 95,000 clones, nearly 90% of them seen only once. Worth noting for this clone: As yet, its antigen is unknown.

The CDR3 length is 14 residues. The V segment lost 6 bases and the J segment 8 bases; nucleotides outside the gene matches: 6. CDR1 and CDR2 from the germline V gene are MNHEY and SVGAGI. The chain couples TRBV6-5 to TRBJ2-1; TRBD2 agrees at 11 bases. The clonotype originates from an adult in good health. The sequencing used peripheral blood, collected on day 0 of AZD1222 vaccination. This CDR3 is CASSVAGGPYEQFF. The CDR3 DNA reads as TGTGCCAGCAGCGTAGCGGGAGGGCCATATGAGCAGTTCTTC.